The following is a TCR beta chain sequence with its context. The sample originates from a study of blood T cell repertoires in COVID-19. The V end lost 0 bases, the J end lost 4 bases, and 7 bases lay between the germline ends. The CDR3 is 13 residues long. Per germline, CDR1 SGHRS and CDR2 YFSETQ. Here immunoSEQ multiplex PCR was the method, and the copy in TCRdb shows in-frame clones only, minus some. The repertoire consists of approximately 140,000 clones, with around 90% occurring once and the leading ten covering around 4%. The receptor's source is a woman between 55 and 75 years old with active or convalescent COVID-19. The sequencing input was peripheral blood. The J gene is TRBJ1-2, the V gene TRBV5-1; a weak D match, TRBD1 (6 bases). The DNA of the CDR3 is TGCGCCAGCAGCTTGGACAGGGCCTATGGCTACACCTTC. Its translation is CASSLDRAYGYTF.